The next 27 T cell receptor beta chains were all read from a single sample in a study of Tregs in tolerant kidney transplant recipients. Only in-frame clones appear in the TCRdb table, and some are missing; sequencing was by immunoSEQ multiplex PCR. This repertoire includes roughly 53,000 clones. The input for sequencing was CD4+ T cells from blood, taken before the transplant. These receptors all stem from a human donor who received a combined kidney and bone marrow transplant.

Details on this clone: Coverage ceases 3 residues before the CDR3 finishes, and the germline J gene fills in the end. The chain has TRBV19 and TRBJ2-3; D ambiguous. Trimming removed 3 bases from V and 5 bases from J, with 9 bases in between. Germline loops: CDR1 LNHDA, CDR2 SQIVND (reference sequence). This CDR3 spans 13 amino acids. This CDR3 is CASSIRYGDTQYF. Incomplete CDR3 DNA: TGTGCCAGTAGTATCCGGTACGGAGATACG.

This CDR3 is CASSRRLAGDQYF. The CDR3 bases that were read are TGTGCCAGTAGTCGAAGACTAGCGGGAGAT. The chain carries TRBV19 and TRBJ2-4; TRBD2 aligns across 12 bases. The read finishes 3 residues shy of the CDR3 end, and the germline J gene is used to complete it. CDR3 length equals 13 residues. Germline V CDR1 and CDR2: LNHDA, SQIVND (reference sequence).

With regard to this clone: The read falls 3 residues short of the CDR3 end, and the missing part is taken from the germline J gene. The genes are TRBV7-2 and TRBJ2-3; TRBD1 aligns across 9 bases. Per germline, CDR1 SGHTA and CDR2 FQGNSA. The CDR3 is made up of 15 amino acids. The ends lost 5 bases at V and 5 bases at J; junction bases unmatched: 8. Partial CDR3 DNA: TGTGCCAGCAGCCCCCGCGACAGGGGGGGAGATACG. Its protein product is CASSPRDRGGDT. The whole CDR3 protein reads CASSPRDRGGDTQYF.

On this clone: The read halts 3 residues ahead of the CDR3 end, with the missing end drawn from the germline J gene. This chain joins TRBV19 and TRBJ1-1, with a possible D match to TRBD1 (6 bases). Germline CDR1 reads LNHDA; CDR2 reads SQIVND (reference sequence). The CDR3 consists of 12 residues. CDR3 DNA (partial): TGTGCCAGTATTTGGGCAGGGGAAATG. It specifies CASIWAGEM. From start to end, the CDR3 is CASIWAGEMAFF.

Details on this clone: The observed sequence ends 3 residues before the CDR3 terminus, with the missing tail filled in from the germline J gene. The rearrangement joins TRBV7-2 to TRBJ2-7; 8 bases match TRBD1. Per the germline V gene, CDR1 is SGHTA and CDR2 is FQGNSA. CDR3 length equals 15 residues. The junction had 7 bases not matched to a gene; V was cut back by 0 bases and J by 6 bases. The CDR3 DNA, read in part, is TGTGCCAGCAGCTTAGCGGGCAGGGGGCAATCCGAG. This gives the protein CASSLAGRGQSE. The entire CDR3 protein is CASSLAGRGQSEQYF.

Comment on this clone: Coverage ceases 3 residues before the CDR3 finishes, and the germline J gene fills in the end. The chain combines TRBV20-1 with TRBJ2-5; 10 positions agree with TRBD2. V lost 3 bases to trimming and J lost 5 bases; unmatched junction nucleotides: 9. CDR3 length: 15 residues. Germline loops: CDR1 DFQATT, CDR2 SNEGSKA (reference sequence). CDR3 in amino acids: CSASTASGGEETQYF. CDR3 bases read: TGCAGTGCTAGTACGGCCAGCGGGGGGGAGGAGACC.

Concerning this clone: With the read ending 3 residues before the CDR3 end, the germline J gene is used to fill in that end. V is TRBV18 and J is TRBJ1-4, with a weak D call TRBD1 (5 bases). The CDR3 covers 14 residues. Per the germline V gene, CDR1 is KGHSH and CDR2 is LQKENI. The V and J ends lost 1 base and 8 bases respectively, with 11 bases between them. The CDR3 bases that were read are TGTGCCAGCTCACCACGTTCGGGGGAGGAAAAA. This codes for CASSPRSGEEK. In full, the CDR3 is CASSPRSGEEKLFF.

A word on this clone: Read data end 3 residues before the CDR3 end; the end is taken from the germline J gene. This chain uses TRBV2 with TRBJ1-5; D is perhaps TRBD1 (5 bases). The germline V gene has CDR1 SNHLY and CDR2 FYNNEI. Trimming left V 6 bases short and J 5 bases short, with 14 bases between. The CDR3 sequence is 14 residues long. CDR3 sequence reads: CASSALGAHQPQHF. Partial CDR3 DNA: TGTGCCAGCAGCGCCTTAGGGGCGCATCAGCCC. The entire variable domain, with the rest obtained from reference TRBV2 and TRBJ1-5, is as follows: EPEVTQTPSHQVTQMGQEVILRCVPISNHLYFYWYRQILGQKVEFLVSFYNNEISEKSEIFDDQFSVERPDGSNFTLKIRSTKLEDSAMYFCASSALGAHQPQHFGDGTRLSIL.

Worth noting for this clone: The read gets to within 3 residues of the CDR3 end, and the germline J gene fills in the rest. This chain connects TRBV19 to TRBJ2-2; weak D call: TRBD1 (6 bases). The CDR3 extends over 14 amino acids. Germline V gives CDR1 LNHDA, CDR2 SQIVND (reference sequence). Trimming removed 4 bases from V and 4 bases from J, with 10 bases in between. This CDR3 reads CASSNPGATGELFF. The DNA read from the CDR3 is TGTGCCAGTAGTAATCCAGGGGCCACCGGGGAG.

Worth noting for this clone: The CDR3 end lies 3 residues beyond the end of the read and is filled in from the germline J gene. The gene calls are TRBV7-9 and TRBJ1-1, with no clear D. CDR3 length equals 14 residues. V was cut by 0 bases and J by 1 base, with 6 bases left in between. Germline CDR1 and CDR2: SEHNR and FQNEAQ (reference sequence). The CDR3 sequence: CASSLATGNTEAFF. The CDR3 DNA, read in part, is TGTGCCAGCAGCTTAGCGACGGGGAACACTGAA.

Notes on this clone: The read finishes 3 residues shy of the CDR3 end, and the germline J gene is used to complete it. The chain carries TRBV11-2 and TRBJ1-1, with TRBD1 matching over 7 bases. The germline gives CDR1 SGHAT, CDR2 FQNNGV. The J segment lost 0 bases and the V segment lost 5 bases, leaving 3 bases of the junction unmatched. CDR3 length: 14 amino acids. This CDR3 reads CASSPGQLNTEAFF. CDR3 bases read: TGTGCCAGCAGCCCGGGACAGCTGAACACTGAA.

As regards this clone: The read ends 3 residues early relative to the CDR3; the germline J gene fills the gap. The chain employs TRBV5-1 and TRBJ1-4; 10 bases agree with TRBD1. Germline V gene sequence: CDR1 SGHRS, CDR2 YFSETQ. CDR3 length: 16 amino acids. Trimming took 2 bases from V and 5 from J; bases not matched to a gene: 6. The CDR3 protein is CASSFRDRGDNEKLFF. Partial CDR3 DNA: TGCGCCAGCAGCTTTCGGGACAGGGGAGACAATGAAAAA.

A remark on this clone: Read sequence stops 3 residues before the CDR3 end, and the germline J gene provides the missing end. V usage is TRBV5-6 and J usage is TRBJ2-1, with D maybe TRBD2 (5 bases). Germline loops: CDR1 SGHDT, CDR2 YYEEEE. This CDR3 has 15 residues. Trimming pared 4 bases from V and 4 bases from J, leaving 15 bases between. CDR3 bases read: TGTGCCAGCAGCCTCGGGGAGTGGCAGTACAATGAG. Protein product: CASSLGEWQYNE. The full CDR3 is CASSLGEWQYNEQFF. The entire variable domain, with the rest obtained from reference TRBV5-6 and TRBJ2-1, is as follows: DAGVTQSPTHLIKTRGQQVTLRCSPKSGHDTVSWYQQALGQGPQFIFQYYEEEERQRGNFPDRFSGHQFPNYSSELNVNALLLGDSALYLCASSLGEWQYNEQFFGPGTRLTVL.

With regard to this clone: The observed sequence ends 3 residues before the CDR3 terminus, with the missing tail filled in from the germline J gene. This chain connects TRBV7-6 to TRBJ2-6; no reliable D call. Germline V gives CDR1 SGHVS, CDR2 FNYEAQ. V was shortened by 3 bases and J by 2 bases, with 2 bases between the two germline ends. CDR3 length: 13 residues. The CDR3: CASSFTGANVLTF. The DNA read from the CDR3 is TGTGCCAGCAGCTTCACTGGGGCCAACGTC.

As to this clone: The read is 3 residues too short to cover the CDR3 end, so that end is filled in from the germline J gene. The genes are TRBV29-1 and TRBJ1-1; D is possibly TRBD1 (5 bases). Germline V gene data show CDR1 as SQVTM and CDR2 as ANQGSEA. The CDR3 runs 13 residues. Trimming shortened V by 7 bases and J by 1 base, and 13 bases separated the two germline ends. The chain's CDR3 is CSGRSGGNTEAFF. The CDR3 DNA, read in part, is TGCAGCGGCCGCTCCGGGGGGAACACTGAA.

Comment on this clone: Coverage ceases 3 residues before the CDR3 finishes, and the germline J gene fills in the end. The chain carries TRBV5-1 and TRBJ2-5; a weak D match, TRBD2 (6 bases). V was trimmed by 3 bases and J by 5 bases, leaving 11 bases between them. The CDR3 sequence is 13 residues long. Germline V gene lookup returns CDR1 SGHRS and CDR2 YFSETQ. CDR3: CASSYGTSETQYF. CDR3 bases read: TGCGCCAGCAGCTATGGGACTTCGGAGACC.

In the case of this clone: With the read ending 3 residues before the CDR3 end, the germline J gene is used to fill in that end. The chain combines TRBV2 with TRBJ1-2, with D perhaps TRBD1 (5 bases). The CDR3 extends over 12 amino acids. Germline V CDR1 and CDR2: SNHLY, FYNNEI. Trimming took 4 bases from V and 5 from J, leaving 8 bases between them. This CDR3 is CASSVEGYGYTF. The part of the CDR3 DNA that was read is TGTGCCAGCAGTGTGGAGGGGTATGGC.

Of note for this clone: The CDR3 goes on 3 residues after the read ends, and that part is filled in from the germline J gene. The chain carries TRBV30 and TRBJ1-5, with TRBD1 matching over 7 bases. Unmatched junction bases numbered 10, after V lost 5 bases and J lost 6 bases. In germline, CDR1 is GTSNPN, CDR2 SVGIG (reference sequence). This CDR3 has 14 amino acids. The CDR3 bases that were read are TGTGCCTGGGGGACAGCCGGTAGGGCTCAGCCC. This gives the protein CAWGTAGRAQP. The CDR3 as a whole reads CAWGTAGRAQPQHF.

On this clone itself: The CDR3 end lies 3 residues beyond the end of the read and is filled in from the germline J gene. The chain carries TRBV18 and TRBJ1-5, with D perhaps matching TRBD1 (6 bases). The CDR3 contains 15 residues. V lost 3 bases and J lost 0, with 9 bases in between. The V gene's germline CDR1 is KGHSH and CDR2 LQKENI. This chain's CDR3 is CASSPGQNSNQPQHF. The sequenced part of the CDR3 DNA is TGTGCCAGCTCACCCGGACAGAATAGCAATCAGCCC.

Concerning this clone: The read halts 3 residues ahead of the CDR3 end, with the missing end drawn from the germline J gene. The chain couples TRBV7-2 to TRBJ2-5, with D possibly matching TRBD2 (6 bases). V was shortened by 5 bases and J by 5 bases, with 12 bases between the two germline ends. Per germline, CDR1 SGHTA and CDR2 FQGNSA. The CDR3 length is 13 residues. CDR3 DNA, as far as it was read: TGTGCCAGCAGCCGCGGTGGGGGGGAGACC. It is translated as CASSRGGGET. The full CDR3 sequence reads CASSRGGGETQYF.

With respect to this clone: The CDR3 end is not reached by the read, which stops 3 residues before it; the germline J gene fills it in. The chain employs TRBV18 and TRBJ2-3; tentative D call: TRBD1 (5 bases). Trimming took off 1 base at V and 2 bases at J, with 13 bases between the two ends. Germline CDR1 and CDR2: KGHSH and LQKENI. CDR3 size: 16 residues. The CDR3 is CASSPQKGPSTDTQYF. The part of the CDR3 DNA that was read is TGTGCCAGCTCACCACAAAAGGGGCCCTCCACAGATACG.

On this clone itself: Read sequence stops 3 residues before the CDR3 end, and the germline J gene provides the missing end. This chain uses TRBV6-2 or TRBV6-3 with TRBJ2-7; 13 nucleotides agree with TRBD2. The J segment lost 0 bases and the V segment lost 6 bases, leaving 2 bases of the junction unmatched. This CDR3 contains 15 residues. CDR1 and CDR2 (germline): MNHEY, SVGEGT. The part of the CDR3 DNA that was read is TGTGCCAGCAGACGGACTAGCGGGAGCTCCTACGAG. This translates into CASRRTSGSSYE. The CDR3 reads in full as CASRRTSGSSYEQYF.

Of note for this clone: Coverage ceases 3 residues before the CDR3 finishes, and the germline J gene fills in the end. The gene calls are TRBV20-1 and TRBJ2-7, with 8 bases fitting TRBD1. Germline lookup yields CDR1 DFQATT and CDR2 SNEGSKA (reference sequence). This CDR3 is 14 amino acids long. Unmatched junction bases numbered 6, after V lost 2 bases and J lost 3 bases. The CDR3 sequence is CSARSGTGRYEQYF. Partial CDR3 DNA: TGCAGTGCTAGATCTGGGACAGGCCGCTACGAG.

A note on this clone: The read terminates 3 residues ahead of where the CDR3 ends, so the germline J gene completes it. This sequence joins TRBV2 and TRBJ1-5; 10 nucleotides align to TRBD1. Germline V lookup: CDR1 SNHLY, CDR2 FYNNEI. Trimming took 5 bases from V and 0 from J; bases not matched to a gene: 7. The CDR3 is 17 amino acids. The DNA read from the CDR3 is TGTGCCAGCAGTCTCGAGGACAGGGGGTATAGCAATCAGCCC. Translating gives CASSLEDRGYSNQP. The whole CDR3 is CASSLEDRGYSNQPQHF.

A word on this clone: Sequencing ends 3 residues short of the CDR3 end; the germline J gene provides the rest. J is TRBJ2-3 and V is TRBV6-2 or TRBV6-3; 10 nucleotides align to TRBD2. The CDR3 consists of 17 residues. V lost 4 bases and J lost 2; bases outside the gene matches: 9. Germline lookup yields CDR1 MNHEY and CDR2 SVGEGT. Incomplete CDR3 DNA: TGTGCCAGCAGTTCCGCCTTAGCGGGGGGCGACACAGATACG. Amino acids: CASSSALAGGDTDT. The entire CDR3 is CASSSALAGGDTDTQYF.

A word on this clone: The DNA ends 3 residues before the CDR3 does, and the rest of the CDR3 is filled in from the germline J gene. The gene calls are TRBV6-1 and TRBJ1-5; a possible D gene is TRBD1 (6 bases). The CDR3 sequence is 15 residues long. The V gene's germline CDR1 is MNHNS and CDR2 SASEGT. Trimming cost V 4 bases and J 4 bases, with 14 bases left between them. The sequenced part of the CDR3 DNA is TGTGCCAGCAGTGTACAGGGCCTCTATAATCAGCCC. Translated, it gives CASSVQGLYNQP. The whole CDR3 sequence reads CASSVQGLYNQPQHF.

On this clone: The CDR3 end lies 3 residues beyond the end of the read and is filled in from the germline J gene. This chain joins TRBV6-4 and TRBJ1-2; D not resolved. CDR1 and CDR2 (germline): MRHNA, SNTAGT. Trimming left V 3 bases short and J 2 bases short, with 13 bases between. The CDR3 is 15 residues long. Incomplete CDR3 DNA: TGTGCCAGCAGTGAAGTAAAGGTCCCCAACTATGGC. This gives the protein CASSEVKVPNYG. The complete CDR3 reads CASSEVKVPNYGYTF.